This T cell receptor (beta chain) was sequenced for a study of shared clonotypes between healthy human individuals. This CDR3 region has 14 residues. Per germline, CDR1 SSHAT and CDR2 FNYEAQ (reference sequence). The V and J ends lost 5 bases and 9 bases, in that order; junction bases with no gene match: 8. Tens of thousands of T cell genomes, or roughly 200 ng DNA, went into the sorted-subset replicate PCRs. Data came from immunoSEQ multiplex PCR; TCRdb stores just in-frame clones and leaves some out. The repertoire holds 1.4 million or so clones, with 98% as singletons. The genes are TRBV7-7 and TRBJ2-1, with 9 nucleotides matching TRBD1. This sequence was found in a man aged 25-45 years in good health. Sequenced input: naive CD4+ T cells sorted from blood. Subset given: CD45RA+ positively selected. For the CDR3, the DNA is TGTGCCAGCAGCCGGGACAGGGTAAGCGGTGAGCAGTTCTTC. It codes for CASSRDRVSGEQFF. The variable domain in full, completed from reference TRBV7-7 and TRBJ2-1, reads GAGVSQSPRYKVTKRGQDVTLRCDPISSHATLYWYQQALGQGPEFLTYFNYEAQPDKSGLPSDRFSAERPEGSISTLTIQRTEQRDSAMYRCASSRDRVSGEQFFGPGTRLTVL.